These 24 T cell receptor beta chains came from one sample sequenced in a study of T-cell reconstitution after alpha-beta-depleted transplantation in children. For TCRbeta, the library was prepared with unique molecular identifiers. One entry per CDR3 protein results from TCRdb running MiXCR on the PCR reads. Of about 340,000 distinct CDR3 sequences in the sample, around 16% were seen once. The specimen comprised PBMCs, mostly from graft donor cells, sampled 360 days after TCRalphabeta/CD19-depleted stem cell transplant. These receptor sequences come from a male patient between 2 and 10 years old who had a stem cell transplant for acute lymphoblastic leukemia, so the T cells may come from the graft donor.

This clonotype occurred many times. This chain uses TRBV6-1 with TRBJ1-2; 8 nucleotides agree with TRBD1. J lost 5 bases, V lost 3 bases, and 2 bases had no gene match. The CDR3 is 13 amino acids. In germline, CDR1 is MNHNS, CDR2 SASEGT. The CDR3 spells CASSDRGLYGYTF. The CDR3, as DNA: TGTGCCAGCAGTGACAGGGGGCTGTATGGCTACACCTTC.

The rearrangement links TRBV5-1 to TRBJ2-3; TRBD1 matches 8 bases. CDR1 is SGHRS and CDR2 is YFSETQ in the germline V gene. J gave up 8 bases and V 5 bases, and 10 bases lay outside the gene matches. The CDR3 totals 14 residues. CDR3 bases: TGCGCCAGCAGGAAGGACAGGGCCGCCGGTACGCAGTATTTT. It is translated as CASRKDRAAGTQYF.

In this sample, this clonotype turned up many times. The CDR3 reads CASRTGGQPQHF. In nucleotides, the CDR3 is TGTGCCAGCAGGACAGGTGGTCAGCCCCAGCATTTT. V and J are TRBV19 and TRBJ1-5; TRBD1 aligns across 7 bases. CDR3 length equals 12 residues. Unmatched junction bases numbered 5, after V lost 9 bases and J lost 6 bases. Germline V CDR1 and CDR2: LNHDA, SQIVND (reference sequence).

V usage is TRBV24-1 and J usage is TRBJ2-3, with D possibly TRBD2 on 6 matching bases. CDR1 KGHDR and CDR2 SFDVKD come from the germline V gene. The CDR3 is 14 amino acids. Between the trimmed V and J ends, which lost 9 bases and 6 bases, there was a span of 18 bases. CDR3 sequence (DNA): TGTGCCACCGCCGACCGGGACGCGGGGGATACGCAGTATTTT. This translates into CATADRDAGDTQYF.

The chain links TRBV20-1 to TRBJ2-3; TRBD1 or TRBD2 may be the D gene (5 bases each). V shed 3 bases and J shed 2 bases, with 9 bases lying between them. The germline gives CDR1 DFQATT, CDR2 SNEGSKA (reference sequence). CDR3 length equals 13 residues. The CDR3 nucleotides read TGCAGTGCTAGGGGACGGAACACAGATACGCAGTATTTT. Translating gives CSARGRNTDTQYF.

This clonotype was counted only a few times. This chain uses TRBV7-3 with TRBJ1-2; 9 nucleotides line up with TRBD1. This CDR3 is 19 amino acids long. Unmatched junction bases numbered 19, after V lost 5 bases and J lost 3 bases. Germline CDR1 is SGHTA and CDR2 is FQGTGA. The CDR3 sequence is CASSGWAPGQGQNHYGYTF. The CDR3 region has the DNA TGTGCCAGCAGCGGCTGGGCTCCGGGACAGGGCCAAAATCACTATGGCTACACCTTC.

The chain carries TRBV7-2 and TRBJ1-4, with TRBD1 matching 7 bases. V was clipped by 2 bases and J by 8 bases; unmatched bases: 14. This CDR3 is 17 amino acids long. Germline V gene lookup returns CDR1 SGHTA and CDR2 FQGNSA. CDR3 region: CASSLRAVVTGREKLFF. The CDR3 nucleotides read TGTGCCAGCAGCTTAAGGGCCGTGGTGACAGGGAGGGAAAAACTGTTTTTT.

The J gene is TRBJ2-7, the V gene TRBV7-9; perhaps TRBD2 as D (6 bases). There are 13 residues in the CDR3. V lost 3 bases to trimming and J lost 6 bases, with 12 bases between them. Germline V CDR1 and CDR2: SEHNR, FQNEAQ (reference sequence). For the CDR3, the DNA is TGTGCCAGCAGCTTCATGACTAGTGCCGAGCAGTACTTC. Residues: CASSFMTSAEQYF.

This clonotype was found many times. V and J are TRBV12-3 or TRBV12-4 and TRBJ2-1; no clear D. The CDR3 consists of 13 residues. Trimming removed 8 bases at V and 5 bases at J, with 13 bases between. Here the CDR3 DNA reads TGTGCCAGCGCCCCCCTGGCACACAATGAGCAGTTCTTC. The encoded protein is CASAPLAHNEQFF.

There are a few counts of this clonotype. This sequence joins TRBV4-3 and TRBJ2-1, with 8 positions matching TRBD2. CDR3 length: 17 amino acids. V shed 3 bases, J shed 4 bases, and the junction held 11 bases outside the gene matches. CDR1 and CDR2 from the germline V gene are LGHNA and YSLEER. The DNA of the CDR3 is TGCGCCAGCAGCCAGATAGGGACTAGGGGGATATACAATGAGCAGTTCTTC. Amino acid sequence: CASSQIGTRGIYNEQFF.

This clonotype occurred once. The rearrangement uses TRBV2 and TRBJ2-5, with TRBD2 matching over 7 bases. Germline trimming cut 6 bases from V and 4 bases from J; bases unmatched to any gene: 11. Germline CDR1 and CDR2: SNHLY and FYNNEI. The CDR3 contains 15 residues. CDR3 sequence: CASRRAGIWIETQYF. The CDR3 nucleotides are TGTGCCAGCAGACGAGCGGGAATCTGGATAGAGACCCAGTACTTC.

V usage is TRBV20-1 and J usage is TRBJ2-7; 10 bases are a match to TRBD1. This CDR3 comprises 13 residues. J was trimmed by 6 bases and V by 1 base; bases with no gene match: 3. Germline V gene data show CDR1 as DFQATT and CDR2 as SNEGSKA (reference sequence). The CDR3 DNA follows: TGCAGTGCTAGAGGGTGGACAGGGGGCGAGCAGTACTTC. Encoded protein: CSARGWTGGEQYF.

In its sample, this clonotype was seen a few times. The chain joins TRBV12-3 or TRBV12-4 to TRBJ1-5; D perhaps matches TRBD1 (6 bases). The CDR3 is made up of 15 amino acids. Between the trimmed V and J ends, which lost 2 bases and 3 bases, there was a span of 11 bases. CDR3 loop: CASSLRGAFNQPQHF. CDR3 coding DNA: TGTGCCAGCAGTTTACGGGGGGCCTTCAATCAGCCCCAGCATTTT.

The chain recombines TRBV2 with TRBJ1-6; perhaps TRBD1 as D (6 bases). The CDR3 is 17 residues long. CDR1 and CDR2 from the germline V gene are SNHLY and FYNNEI. Deletions cut 7 bases from V and 6 bases from J, with 22 bases between. CDR3 bases: TGTGCCAGCAAAAGGACCGGGCTAGGACAGCTTAATTCACCCCTCCACTTT. Protein sequence: CASKRTGLGQLNSPLHF.

The genes are TRBV29-1 and TRBJ2-3, with D possibly being TRBD1 (6 bases). The CDR3 is 13 amino acids. Trimming left V 4 bases short and J 2 bases short, with 10 bases between. Germline values: CDR1 SQVTM, CDR2 ANQGSEA. The chain's CDR3 is CSVVGTYTDTQYF. DNA of the CDR3: TGCAGCGTTGTCGGGACATACACAGATACGCAGTATTTT.

This clonotype was observed a handful of times. This chain joins TRBV4-3 and TRBJ2-2; 8 nucleotides agree with TRBD1. The length of the CDR3 is 16 residues. The trim removed 1 base at V and 0 bases at J, leaving 1 base unmatched. CDR1 is LGHNA and CDR2 is YSLEER in the germline V gene. The CDR3 DNA follows: TGCGCCAGCAGCCAAGCCAGGGGGCCGAACACCGGGGAGCTGTTTTTT. Its translation is CASSQARGPNTGELFF.

The rearrangement joins TRBV7-9 to TRBJ2-7, with a weak D call TRBD2 (6 bases). Trimming took 1 base from V and 2 from J, leaving 12 bases between them. Germline V lookup: CDR1 SEHNR, CDR2 FQNEAQ (reference sequence). This CDR3 region has 15 residues. For the CDR3, the DNA is TGTGCCAGCAGCTTAGACCAGGGAGGCACCTACGAGCAGTACTTC. Its translation is CASSLDQGGTYEQYF. Full variable domain (missing parts from reference TRBV7-9 and TRBJ2-7): DTGVSQNPRHKITKRGQNVTFRCDPISEHNRLYWYRQTLGQGPEFLTYFQNEAQLEKSRLLSDRFSAERPKGSFSTLEIQRTEQGDSAMYLCASSLDQGGTYEQYFGPGTRLTVT.

This rearrangement joins TRBV5-1 to TRBJ1-4; possible D gene TRBD1, 5 bases. Germline V gives CDR1 SGHRS, CDR2 YFSETQ. The CDR3 covers 16 residues. V was pared by 7 bases and J by 0 bases, with 16 bases between. The CDR3 reads CASGSGSSATNEKLFF. DNA of the CDR3: TGCGCCAGCGGATCAGGGAGTTCGGCAACTAATGAAAAACTGTTTTTT.

As concerns this clonotype: One junction end does not reproduce the germline sequence, and a read error may be involved. This chain connects TRBV19 to TRBJ2-1, with 7 nucleotides matching TRBD2. Germline assignment: CDR1 LNHDA and CDR2 SQIVND (reference sequence). The CDR3 is 14 amino acids. CDR3 sequence: CASSIAGSYNEQFF. CDR3 sequence (DNA): TGTGCCAGTAGCATAGCGGGCTCCTACAATGAGCAGTTCTTC.

This clonotype was detected ten times or more. This rearrangement joins TRBV2 to TRBJ2-2, with 12 positions matching TRBD2. The CDR3 is 16 amino acids. Per germline, CDR1 SNHLY and CDR2 FYNNEI. Trimming took 3 bases from V and 4 from J; bases not matched to a gene: 3. CDR3 DNA sequence: TGTGCCAGCAGTGACCCTAGCGGGAGGGTCACCGGGGAGCTGTTTTTT. This gives the protein CASSDPSGRVTGELFF.

This clonotype was found many times. This rearrangement joins TRBV5-1 to TRBJ1-4; D gene unclear. Germline V gene sequence: CDR1 SGHRS, CDR2 YFSETQ. Trimming stripped 2 bases from V and 3 bases from J, with 8 bases between. CDR3 length equals 14 residues. The CDR3 reads CASSFGIANEKLFF. For the CDR3, the DNA is TGCGCCAGCAGCTTCGGGATAGCTAATGAAAAACTGTTTTTT.

The chain couples TRBV12-3 or TRBV12-4 to TRBJ1-5; D ambiguous. CDR3 size: 14 residues. V lost 3 bases and J 7 bases, leaving 13 bases between the germline ends. The CDR3 DNA follows: TGTGCCAGCAGTTTCGGAGGTGAGGAACAGCCCCAGCATTTT. Its protein product is CASSFGGEEQPQHF.

This clonotype was seen only a few times. The chain uses TRBV20-1 and TRBJ1-5; possibly TRBD1 for D (5 bases). V dropped 3 bases and J dropped 5 bases, with 11 bases sitting between them. The CDR3 runs to 13 residues. Per germline, CDR1 DFQATT and CDR2 SNEGSKA (reference sequence). CDR3 region: CSASGDGDQPQHF. The CDR3, as DNA: TGCAGTGCTAGTGGGGACGGCGATCAGCCCCAGCATTTT.

This clonotype has only a few counts. V is TRBV7-9 and J is TRBJ2-7; 10 nucleotides line up with TRBD2. The CDR3 has 15 amino acids. J was trimmed by 3 bases and V by 6 bases; bases with no gene match: 8. Germline CDR1 SEHNR, CDR2 FQNEAQ (reference sequence). The CDR3 DNA follows: TGTGCCAGCAGGGCCGGGACTAGCGATTTCTACGAGCAGTACTTC. It yields the protein CASRAGTSDFYEQYF.